This passage covers 27 T cell receptor beta chains from one sample sequenced in a study of blood T cell repertoires in COVID-19. Using immunoSEQ multiplex PCR, the repertoire was profiled, and TCRdb retains in-frame clones only, with some absent. Counted here are some 110,000 clones, about 93% occurring once; the ten biggest clones make up just over 2%. Sequencing was carried out using peripheral blood. These receptors were taken from a man between 50 and 59 years old with COVID-19, enrolled during active disease.

This clone was counted once. The chain links TRBV6-4 to TRBJ1-2; 9 nucleotides align to TRBD1. The CDR3 is 14 amino acids. Germline lookup yields CDR1 MRHNA and CDR2 SNTAGT. V was clipped by 4 bases and J by 2 bases; unmatched bases: 2. CDR3 nucleotide sequence: TGTGCCAGCAGTGTTGGGACAGGGAACTATGGCTACACCTTC. It yields the protein CASSVGTGNYGYTF.

V usage is TRBV7-8 and J usage is TRBJ2-7; TRBD2 might be the D (5 bases). Looked up from germline, CDR1 is SGHVS and CDR2 is FQNEAQ. Between the trimmed V and J ends, which lost 2 bases and 7 bases, there was a span of 12 bases. The CDR3 loop spans 13 amino acids. Here the CDR3 reads CASSLILSGEQYF. The CDR3 DNA reads TGTGCCAGCAGCTTAATACTATCGGGAGAGCAGTACTTC. Filled out from reference TRBV7-8 and TRBJ2-7, the complete variable domain reads GAGVSQSPRYKVAKRGQDVALRCDPISGHVSLFWYQQALGQGPEFLTYFQNEAQLDKSGLPSDRFFAERPEGSVSTLKIQRTQQEDSAVYLCASSLILSGEQYFGPGTRLTVT.

The chain links TRBV7-2 to TRBJ2-1, with 8 nucleotides matching TRBD2. The trim removed 2 bases at V and 5 bases at J, leaving 11 bases unmatched. The germline gives CDR1 SGHTA, CDR2 FQGNSA. The CDR3 is 17 amino acids. The CDR3 loop is CASSLRPGLGRDNEQFF. The CDR3 DNA reads TGTGCCAGCAGCTTAAGGCCGGGACTAGGCCGGGACAATGAGCAGTTCTTC.

The genes are TRBV21-1 and TRBJ1-6. TRBV21-1 is given as a pseudogene. This CDR3 has 16 residues. The CDR3 sequence: CASSKKEAAYNSPLHF. Here the CDR3 DNA reads TGTGCCAGCAGCAAGAAAGAGGCAGCCTATAATTCACCCCTCCACTTT.

This chain joins TRBV10-3 and TRBJ2-1, with 14 bases aligning to TRBD2. CDR3 length: 15 amino acids. Germline V CDR1 and CDR2: ENHRY, SYGVKD. Unmatched junction bases numbered 7, after V lost 6 bases and J lost 9 bases. The CDR3 nucleotides are TGTGCCATCAGGGGGACTAGCGGGAGACAGGTTGAGCAGTTCTTC. It translates to CAIRGTSGRQVEQFF.

This sequence joins TRBV15 and TRBJ2-5, with TRBD2 identical over 8 bases. Germline trimming cut 5 bases from V and 5 bases from J; bases unmatched to any gene: 13. The CDR3 runs 16 residues. Per the germline V gene, CDR1 is LNHNV and CDR2 is YYDKDF (reference sequence). The CDR3, as DNA: TGTGCCACCAGCGGAGGCCGAGCGGGGGCGAGGGAGACCCAGTACTTC. It is translated as CATSGGRAGARETQYF.

V usage is TRBV21-1 and J usage is TRBJ1-4. TRBV21-1 corresponds to a pseudogene. This CDR3 has 16 residues. The CDR3 here is CASSKVIEGTREKLFF. CDR3 nucleotides: TGTGCCAGCAGCAAAGTCATAGAAGGGACTCGTGAAAAACTGTTTTTT.

A note on this clone: Other nucleotide sequences in the sample specify the same CDR3. J is TRBJ1-1 and V is TRBV6-2 or TRBV6-3, with 7 bases matching TRBD1. Germline V lookup: CDR1 MNHEY, CDR2 SVGEGT. The junction had 1 base not matched to a gene; V was cut back by 0 bases and J by 0 bases. The CDR3 sequence is 15 residues long. The DNA for the CDR3 is TGTGCCAGCAGTTACTCGACAGGGTTGAACACTGAAGCTTTCTTT. Translation: CASSYSTGLNTEAFF.

The chain employs TRBV6-5 and TRBJ2-1, with 7 nucleotides matching TRBD2. Germline values: CDR1 MNHEY, CDR2 SVGAGI. The CDR3 spans 15 residues. J lost 7 bases, V lost 2 bases, and 8 bases had no gene match. CDR3 amino acids: CASSYGGSRVNEQFF. The DNA for the CDR3 is TGTGCCAGCAGTTACGGCGGGAGTCGCGTTAATGAGCAGTTCTTC.

The rearrangement links TRBV5-1 to TRBJ2-7, with 8 bases matching TRBD1. The CDR3 has 14 amino acids. Looked up from germline, CDR1 is SGHRS and CDR2 is YFSETQ. The J segment lost 1 base and the V segment lost 4 bases, leaving 4 bases of the junction unmatched. In DNA form, the CDR3 reads TGCGCCAGCAGCGAAACAGGGGGGTCCTACGAGCAGTACTTC. It encodes CASSETGGSYEQYF. The complete variable domain, with remaining parts taken from reference TRBV5-1 and TRBJ2-7, reads KAGVTQTPRYLIKTRGQQVTLSCSPISGHRSVSWYQQTPGQGLQFLFEYFSETQRNKGNFPGRFSGRQFSNSRSEMNVSTLELGDSALYLCASSETGGSYEQYFGPGTRLTVT.

The rearrangement uses TRBV15 and TRBJ1-4, with 11 bases that match TRBD1. V trimming: 6 bases; J trimming: 1 base; junction bases outside the gene matches: 7. This CDR3 is 17 amino acids long. Germline V gene sequence: CDR1 LNHNV, CDR2 YYDKDF (reference sequence). The CDR3 DNA reads as TGTGCCACCAGGACGACCGGGACAGGGGGAACTAATGAAAAACTGTTTTTT. It codes for CATRTTGTGGTNEKLFF.

Remarks on this clone: A junction end diverges from the germline sequence, so it may reflect a read error. This chain uses TRBV27 with TRBJ2-7; 7 bases line up with TRBD2. This CDR3 has 14 residues. CDR1 and CDR2 from the germline V gene are MNHEY and SMNVEV (reference sequence). The CDR3 spells CASNLSSGNGEQYF. The CDR3 DNA is TGTGCCAGCAATTTATCAAGCGGGAATGGCGAGCAGTACTTC.

The gene calls are TRBV7-9 and TRBJ2-1; TRBD1 aligns across 9 bases. With V trimmed by 1 base and J by 7 bases, 5 bases remained unmatched. CDR3 length: 15 amino acids. Germline V gene lookup returns CDR1 SEHNR and CDR2 FQNEAQ (reference sequence). The CDR3 DNA sequence: TGTGCCAGCAGCTTAGGGACAGGGGAAAGTAATGAGCAGTTCTTC. Translating gives CASSLGTGESNEQFF.

The chain carries TRBV11-2 and TRBJ2-2; 14 bases are shared with TRBD2. In germline, CDR1 is SGHAT, CDR2 FQNNGV. This CDR3 spans 19 amino acids. J lost 6 bases, V lost 5 bases, and 14 bases had no gene match. This chain's CDR3 is CASSLSGLAGAGGSGELFF. CDR3 nucleotide sequence: TGTGCCAGCAGCCTTTCGGGACTAGCGGGAGCGGGGGGATCCGGGGAGCTGTTTTTT.

The chain uses TRBV5-1 and TRBJ1-1; D gene uncertain. V was pared by 7 bases and J by 0 bases, with 13 bases between. This CDR3 has 14 residues. Germline V gene sequence: CDR1 SGHRS, CDR2 YFSETQ. CDR3 in amino acids: CASGPGVMNTEAFF. The CDR3 DNA sequence: TGCGCCAGCGGTCCCGGGGTAATGAACACTGAAGCTTTCTTT.

The V and J genes are TRBV5-6 and TRBJ1-2, with 10 bases fitting TRBD1. V gave up 4 bases and J gave up 7 bases; unmatched junction bases: 10. The length of the CDR3 is 15 residues. Germline assignment: CDR1 SGHDT and CDR2 YYEEEE. In DNA, the CDR3 is TGTGCCAGCAGCAAACCAGGGACAGGGGTTCGTGGCTACACCTTC. This encodes CASSKPGTGVRGYTF.

The chain couples TRBV6-5 to TRBJ1-1; D unresolved. Per the germline V gene, CDR1 is MNHEY and CDR2 is SVGAGI. V was pared by 7 bases and J by 0 bases, with 12 bases between. The CDR3 length is 14 residues. CDR3 protein: CASKSGLLNTEAFF. The CDR3 DNA sequence: TGTGCCAGCAAATCTGGCCTCTTGAACACTGAAGCTTTCTTT.

V is TRBV7-6 and J is TRBJ2-3, with 9 positions matching TRBD1. Trimming removed 1 base from V and 7 bases from J; junction bases left unmatched: 9. Looked up from germline, CDR1 is SGHVS and CDR2 is FNYEAQ. The CDR3 consists of 16 residues. This CDR3 is CASSLDDRGFINTQYF. CDR3 nucleotides: TGTGCCAGCAGCTTAGATGACAGGGGGTTCATAAATACGCAGTATTTT.

The chain carries TRBV19 and TRBJ1-4; 10 bases are shared with TRBD1. Germline CDR1 reads LNHDA; CDR2 reads SQIVND (reference sequence). V trimming: 4 bases; J trimming: 7 bases; junction bases outside the gene matches: 9. This CDR3 has 16 residues. The CDR3 is CASSTRTGTGVEKLFF. The DNA of the CDR3 is TGTGCCAGTAGTACCAGGACCGGGACAGGGGTTGAAAAACTGTTTTTT.

This sequence joins TRBV29-1 and TRBJ2-1, with 9 bases aligning to TRBD2. Per the germline V gene, CDR1 is SQVTM and CDR2 is ANQGSEA. This CDR3 has 15 amino acids. V gave up 6 bases and J gave up 0 bases; unmatched junction bases: 6. CDR3 sequence reads: CSVAGGGYSYNEQFF. The DNA for the CDR3 is TGCAGCGTGGCGGGAGGGGGATACTCCTACAATGAGCAGTTCTTC.

There are a few counts of this clone. CDR3 sequence: CASRLQGVNTEAFF. The CDR3, as DNA: TGTGCCAGTAGACTGCAGGGGGTGAACACTGAAGCTTTCTTT. J is TRBJ1-1 and V is TRBV19, with TRBD1 matching 7 bases. The ends lost 6 bases at V and 0 bases at J; junction bases unmatched: 4. The CDR3 consists of 14 residues. Germline V gene lookup returns CDR1 LNHDA and CDR2 SQIVND (reference sequence).

V is TRBV7-8 and J is TRBJ1-4; D uncertain. The CDR3 runs to 17 residues. Germline CDR1 is SGHVS and CDR2 is FQNEAQ. The V and J ends lost 3 bases and 0 bases respectively, with 14 bases between them. Here the CDR3 DNA reads TGTGCCAGCAGCTTTACTACTGGGTTTGCAACTAATGAAAAACTGTTTTTT. Its protein is CASSFTTGFATNEKLFF. Combining the CDR3 with reference TRBV7-8 and TRBJ1-4 gives the whole variable domain GAGVSQSPRYKVAKRGQDVALRCDPISGHVSLFWYQQALGQGPEFLTYFQNEAQLDKSGLPSDRFFAERPEGSVSTLKIQRTQQEDSAVYLCASSFTTGFATNEKLFFGSGTQLSVL.

The rearrangement links TRBV30 to TRBJ1-1; a possible D gene is TRBD1 (6 bases). V was clipped by 6 bases and J by 4 bases, with 15 bases between them. Germline CDR1 GTSNPN, CDR2 SVGIG (reference sequence). The CDR3 spans 13 residues. CDR3 sequence (DNA): TGTGCCTGCCCCCCTGGGACAACCACTGAAGCTTTCTTT. Translating gives CACPPGTTTEAFF.

The J gene is TRBJ2-7, the V gene TRBV9, with D possibly matching TRBD1 (5 bases). This CDR3 spans 15 amino acids. Germline CDR1 and CDR2: SGDLS and YYNGEE. Deletions cut 1 base from V and 4 bases from J, with 15 bases between. CDR3 loop: CASSVYSGNGYEQYF. CDR3 in DNA: TGTGCCAGCAGCGTATATTCAGGGAACGGGTACGAGCAGTACTTC.

The V call is TRBV11-2, the J call TRBJ2-5; tentatively, D is TRBD1 (6 bases). V lost 1 base and J 4 bases, leaving 10 bases between the germline ends. The CDR3 covers 14 residues. Per germline, CDR1 SGHAT and CDR2 FQNNGV. In DNA, the CDR3 is TGTGCCAGCAGCTTAGTTCCCAGGGGAGAGACCCAGTACTTC. This gives the protein CASSLVPRGETQYF. Complete variable domain (other parts from reference TRBV11-2 and TRBJ2-5): EAGVAQSPRYKIIEKRQSVAFWCNPISGHATLYWYQQILGQGPKLLIQFQNNGVVDDSQLPKDRFSAERLKGVDSTLKIQPAKLEDSAVYLCASSLVPRGETQYFGPGTRLLVL.

The chain combines TRBV28 with TRBJ2-7; D unclear. From germline, CDR1 is MDHEN and CDR2 SYDVKM. V gave up 2 bases and J gave up 2 bases, with 10 bases separating them. This CDR3 contains 14 residues. The CDR3 sequence: CASSLTQFTYEQYF. DNA for the CDR3: TGTGCCAGCAGTTTAACACAGTTCACCTACGAGCAGTACTTC.

V gene TRBV11-2 combines with J gene TRBJ2-2; D may be TRBD2 (5 bases). Per the germline V gene, CDR1 is SGHAT and CDR2 is FQNNGV. With 1 base removed from V and 1 base from J, the gap between germline ends came to 10 bases. The CDR3 consists of 16 residues. CDR3 DNA sequence: TGTGCCAGCAGCTTAGTAGCTAGCAGGAACACCGGGGAGCTGTTTTTT. It yields the protein CASSLVASRNTGELFF.